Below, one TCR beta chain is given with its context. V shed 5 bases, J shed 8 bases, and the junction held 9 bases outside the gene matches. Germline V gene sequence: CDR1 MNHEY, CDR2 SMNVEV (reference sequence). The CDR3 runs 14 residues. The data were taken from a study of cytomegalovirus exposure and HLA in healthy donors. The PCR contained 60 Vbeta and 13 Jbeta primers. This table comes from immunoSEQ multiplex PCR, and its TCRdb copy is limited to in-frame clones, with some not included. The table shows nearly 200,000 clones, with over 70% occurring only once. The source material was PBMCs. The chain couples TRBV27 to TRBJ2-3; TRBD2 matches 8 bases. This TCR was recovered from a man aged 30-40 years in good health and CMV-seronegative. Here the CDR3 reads CASSPSTSAATQYF. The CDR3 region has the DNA TGTGCCAGCAGTCCATCGACTAGCGCGGCTACGCAGTATTTT.